This T cell receptor beta chain was sequenced in a study of blood T cells in healthy people across ages. This clonotype was detected once. Through a sample-barcoded 5' primer and a J-beta primer mix, a second PCR was run for 7 to 11 cycles. MiXCR, run by TCRdb on the 5' RACE reads, gives a single entry per CDR3 protein. In the table there are 1.2 million to 1.5 million distinct CDR3 sequences, 40% to 50% of which are singletons. Trimming left V 3 bases short and J 5 bases short, with 16 bases between. The CDR3 length is 15 residues. From germline, CDR1 is ENHRY and CDR2 SYGVKD. The receptor's source is a young woman in good health. Sequencing was done on a sample of blood. This sequence joins TRBV10-3 and TRBJ1-1; tentative D call: TRBD1 (5 bases). CDR3 coding DNA: TGTGCCATCAGTGATTCGGGACCGATGGATACTGAAGCTTTCTTT. Translated, it gives CAISDSGPMDTEAFF.